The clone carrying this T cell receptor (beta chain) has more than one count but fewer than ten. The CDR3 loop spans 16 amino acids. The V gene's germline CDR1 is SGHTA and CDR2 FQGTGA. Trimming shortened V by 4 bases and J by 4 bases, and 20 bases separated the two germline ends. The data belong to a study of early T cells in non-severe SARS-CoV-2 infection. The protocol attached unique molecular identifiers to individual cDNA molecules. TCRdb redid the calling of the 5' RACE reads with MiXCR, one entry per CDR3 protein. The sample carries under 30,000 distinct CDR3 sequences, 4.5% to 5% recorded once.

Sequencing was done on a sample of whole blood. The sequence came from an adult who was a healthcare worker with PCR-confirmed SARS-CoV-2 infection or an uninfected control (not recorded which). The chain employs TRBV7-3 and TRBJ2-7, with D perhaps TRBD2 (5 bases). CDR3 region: CASSSSGIQNSYEQYF. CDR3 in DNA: TGTGCCAGCAGCTCCTCCGGGATCCAGAACAGTTACGAGCAGTACTTC.